Sequencing of this TCR beta chain was carried out in a study of blood T cell repertoires in COVID-19. The method was immunoSEQ multiplex PCR; TCRdb's version includes in-frame clones alone and lacks a portion of them. The sample has more than 150,000 clones; roughly four fifths are singletons. After removal of 7 bases from V and 4 bases from J, the junction contained 13 bases not matched to a gene. The CDR3 has 18 amino acids. The germline gives CDR1 SGHRS, CDR2 YFSETQ. The sequence was obtained from a woman older than 75 with COVID-19, enrolled during active disease. This chain links TRBV5-1 with TRBJ2-6, with 11 nucleotides matching TRBD1. Specimen: peripheral blood. This chain's CDR3 is CASSDRGLSALGANVLTF. The CDR3 nucleotides read TGCGCCAGCTCGGACAGGGGGCTATCGGCGTTGGGGGCCAACGTCCTGACTTTC.